A selection of T cell receptor beta chains follows, all from one sample in a study of T cell changes during pregnancy in multiple sclerosis. The repertoire was sequenced with immunoSEQ multiplex PCR; TCRdb's copy has only in-frame clones and lacks some. The sample has 35,000 to 55,000 clones, about 93% seen once. The specimen comprised CD8+ T cells from peripheral blood mononuclear cells, sampled after pregnancy. Every receptor here comes from a female donor with multiple sclerosis, enrolled in a pregnancy study. Both conserved end residues are part of each CDR3. A D gene is named only where the DNA matches it firmly. The size field is filled for only some rows; it gives once, few, many or a size class.

TRBJ2-7	TRBV6-1	-	TRBD1	CASSEGQGWFTEQYF	TGTGCCAGCAGTGAAGGACAGGGATGGTTTACGGAGCAGTACTTC
TRBJ1-2	TRBV28	-	TRBD1	CASSSTRQGPNYGYTF	TGTGCCAGCAGCTCGACCAGACAGGGTCCTAACTATGGCTACACCTTC
TRBJ2-6	TRBV6-1	medium-sized	-	CASSEGEGANVLTF	TGTGCCAGCAGTGAAGGGGAGGGGGCCAACGTCCTGACTTTC
TRBJ1-1	TRBV19	-	-	CASSIDSEVNTEAFF	TGTGCCAGTAGTATAGATAGTGAGGTGAACACTGAAGCTTTCTTT
TRBJ2-7	TRBV27	few	TRBD1	CASSEGTGDYEQYF	TGTGCCAGCAGCGAAGGGACAGGGGACTACGAGCAGTACTTC
TRBJ1-6	TRBV10-3	-	-	CAISEVEGVRSPLHF	TGTGCCATCAGTGAAGTTGAGGGAGTACGGTCACCCCTCCACTTT
TRBJ2-3	TRBV5-1	-	-	CARSSNRGASTDTQYF	TGCGCCAGATCGTCTAATCGGGGGGCCAGCACAGATACGCAGTATTTT
TRBJ2-2	TRBV14	-	TRBD2	CASSQGRTSMGTGELFF	TGTGCCAGCAGCCAAGGCCGGACTAGTATGGGCACCGGGGAGCTGTTTTTT
TRBJ1-3	TRBV7-2	-	TRBD1	CASSLVGGGNTIYF	TGTGCCAGCAGCTTAGTAGGGGGCGGAAACACCATATATTTT
TRBJ2-5	TRBV4-1	-	TRBD1	CASSPWDRGTETQYF	TGCGCCAGCAGCCCTTGGGACAGGGGGACGGAGACCCAGTACTTC
TRBJ1-2	TRBV9	-	-	CASSVGGWGPNYGYTF	TGTGCCAGCAGCGTAGGGGGGTGGGGGCCGAACTATGGCTACACCTTC
TRBJ1-1	TRBV7-8	-	-	CASSLRGAWTEAFF	TGTGCCAGCAGCTTGCGGGGGGCTTGGACTGAAGCTTTCTTT
TRBJ2-4	TRBV4-3	-	-	CASSQGGLGGYIQYF	TGCGCCAGCAGCCAAGGGGGCCTAGGAGGGTACATTCAGTACTTC
TRBJ1-3	TRBV7-2	-	-	CASSLQGEGNTIYF	TGTGCCAGCAGCCTACAGGGCGAAGGAAACACCATATATTTT
TRBJ2-1	TRBV2	once	-	CASSDRDSPGEQFF	TGTGCCAGCAGTGACCGGGACTCACCAGGGGAGCAGTTCTTC
TRBJ2-2	TRBV6-4	-	-	CASSDEGENGELFF	TGTGCCAGCAGTGATGAGGGAGAAAACGGGGAGCTGTTTTTT
TRBJ2-6	TRBV4-2	once	-	CASSHPFSGANVLTF	TGTGCCAGCAGCCACCCATTCTCTGGGGCCAACGTCCTGACTTTC
TRBJ2-7	TRBV27	-	TRBD2	CASSFGSGSHSYEQYF	TGTGCCAGCAGTTTCGGTAGCGGGAGTCACTCCTACGAGCAGTACTTC
TRBJ1-2	TRBV6-6	-	-	CASSYSTHDGYTF	TGTGCCAGCAGTTACTCGACACATGACGGCTACACCTTC
TRBJ2-2	TRBV7-9	-	TRBD2	CASSLTSGPTGELFF	TGTGCCAGCAGCTTGACTAGCGGACCCACCGGGGAGCTGTTTTTT
TRBJ2-7	TRBV4-1	-	TRBD2	CASSLLAGPAYEQYF	TGCGCCAGCAGCCTTCTAGCGGGTCCCGCCTACGAGCAGTACTTC
TRBJ1-1	TRBV10-3	-	-	CAITGTAGGIEAFF	TGTGCCATCACCGGGACCGCAGGAGGGATTGAAGCTTTCTTT
TRBJ2-1	TRBV6-5	-	TRBD2	CASSYETSSQDEQFF	TGTGCCAGCAGTTACGAGACTAGCTCTCAGGATGAGCAGTTCTTC
TRBJ2-5	TRBV5-1	-	-	CASSSRWAQETQYF	TGCGCCAGCAGCTCCCGGTGGGCCCAAGAGACCCAGTACTTC
TRBJ2-2	TRBV19	-	TRBD1	CASSIRNRDRGYTGELFF	TGTGCCAGTAGTATAAGGAACCGGGACAGGGGTTACACCGGGGAGCTGTTTTTT
TRBJ1-1	TRBV9	-	TRBD1	CASSDRDSEAFF	TGTGCCAGCAGCGACCGGGACAGCGAAGCTTTCTTT
TRBJ2-1	TRBV7-7	-	-	CASSLLTESSYNEQFF	TGTGCCAGCAGCTTATTGACAGAGAGCTCCTACAATGAGCAGTTCTTC
TRBJ1-2	TRBV7-9	-	-	CASSLGQPGLGNYGYTF	TGTGCCAGCAGCTTAGGACAGCCAGGGCTTGGTAACTATGGCTACACCTTC